This T cell receptor beta chain stems from a study of identical twins. Overall study results and limits: Cord blood beta clonotypes that were abundant carried fewer insertions, and memory repertoires showed no such trend.

TCRdb independently ran MiXCR on the 5' RACE reads; one entry per CDR3 protein. This table has roughly 540,000 distinct CDR3 sequences, about 20% appearing once. On this clonotype itself: The antigen is undetermined.

The V gene end was trimmed by 4 bases and the J gene end by 8 bases; junction bases not matched to a gene: 10. CDR3 length equals 14 residues. Germline values: CDR1 SGDLS, CDR2 YYNGEE. These data were also filed under a second study, of T cells expressing NK-cell markers.

The chain recombines TRBV9 with TRBJ1-1; 8 nucleotides agree with TRBD1. Specimen: CD4+ T cells sorted from blood. This TCR was recovered from a woman between 18 and 30 years old in good health. CDR3 in DNA: TGTGCCAGCAGCCTCGACCGGGACAGGCAAGAAGCTTTCTTT. It translates to CASSLDRDRQEAFF.